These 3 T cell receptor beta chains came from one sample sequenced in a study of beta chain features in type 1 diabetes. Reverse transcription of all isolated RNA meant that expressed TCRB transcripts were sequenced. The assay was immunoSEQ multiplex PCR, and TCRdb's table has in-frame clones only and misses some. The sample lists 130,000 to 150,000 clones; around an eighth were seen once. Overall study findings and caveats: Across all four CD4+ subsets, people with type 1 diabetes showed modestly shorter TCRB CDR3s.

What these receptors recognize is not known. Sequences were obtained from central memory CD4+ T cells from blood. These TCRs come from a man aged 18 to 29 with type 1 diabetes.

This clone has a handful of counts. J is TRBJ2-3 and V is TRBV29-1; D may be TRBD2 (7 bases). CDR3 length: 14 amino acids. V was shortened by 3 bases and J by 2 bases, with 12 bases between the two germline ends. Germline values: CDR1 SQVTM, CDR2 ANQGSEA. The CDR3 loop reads CSVEGGGPTDTQYF. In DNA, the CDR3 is TGCAGCGTTGAGGGCGGGGGCCCCACAGATACGCAGTATTTT.

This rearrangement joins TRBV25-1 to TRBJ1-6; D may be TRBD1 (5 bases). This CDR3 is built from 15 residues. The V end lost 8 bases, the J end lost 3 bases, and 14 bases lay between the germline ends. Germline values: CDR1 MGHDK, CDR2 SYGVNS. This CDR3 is CASAPPGGYNSPLHF. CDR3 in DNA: TGTGCCAGCGCGCCGCCTGGGGGCTATAATTCACCCCTCCACTTT.

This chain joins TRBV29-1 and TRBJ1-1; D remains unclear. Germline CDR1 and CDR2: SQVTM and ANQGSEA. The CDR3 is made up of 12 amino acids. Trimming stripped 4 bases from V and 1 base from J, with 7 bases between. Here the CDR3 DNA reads TGCAGCGTTGTACAGCAGAACACTGAAGCTTTCTTT. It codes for CSVVQQNTEAFF.